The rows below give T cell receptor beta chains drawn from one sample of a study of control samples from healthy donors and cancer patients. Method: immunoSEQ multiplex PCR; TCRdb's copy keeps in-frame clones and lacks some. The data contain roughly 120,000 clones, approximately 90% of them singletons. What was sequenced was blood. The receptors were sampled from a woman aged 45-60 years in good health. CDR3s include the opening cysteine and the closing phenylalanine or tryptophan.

CDR3aa: CASSLQGHTEAFF
v_gene: TRBV7-3

CDR3aa: CASSNTAGYRGYTF
v_gene: TRBV6-5

CDR3aa: CASIEGQSTNEKLFF
v_gene: TRBV6-5

CDR3aa: CASSYSGQNQETQYF
v_gene: TRBV7-2

CDR3aa: CASSYRGNQPQHF
v_gene: TRBV6-6

CDR3aa: CASSDDRGYAEAFF
v_gene: TRBV2

CDR3aa: CASLGRGGTDTQYF
v_gene: TRBV21-1

CDR3aa: CASGFLGLAGGAYNEQFF
v_gene: TRBV12-5

CDR3aa: CASSIERQSSGNTIYF
v_gene: TRBV19

CDR3aa: CASSVGTSGGVFSEQFF
v_gene: TRBV5-1

CDR3aa: CASSLFSGPATKYEQYF
v_gene: TRBV5-1

CDR3aa: CATSRGSQTAEKLFF
v_gene: TRBV15

CDR3aa: CATSGQGVNYGYTF
v_gene: TRBV24-1

CDR3aa: CASGADVGAFF
v_gene: TRBV6-5

CDR3aa: CASAREVNSPLHF
v_gene: TRBV2

CDR3aa: CSASDRNTEAFF
v_gene: TRBV20-1

CDR3aa: CASSLTGQASSGNTIYF
v_gene: TRBV7-3

CDR3aa: CASSFFMRTGTGSNEQFF
v_gene: TRBV5-1

CDR3aa: CASSASGSLETQYF
v_gene: TRBV9

CDR3aa: CASSLRNEQFF
v_gene: TRBV5-1

CDR3aa: CASSEGGRGGYTF
v_gene: TRBV6-5

CDR3aa: CAWSVLAGFTDTQYF
v_gene: TRBV30

CDR3aa: CASSSPYRSSYEQYF
v_gene: TRBV7-2

CDR3aa: CAWRWQIWKVLQPQHF
v_gene: TRBV30

CDR3aa: CASSISRGQGELFF
v_gene: TRBV19

CDR3aa: CASSPFVGRGEPQHF
v_gene: TRBV18

CDR3aa: CATSDGAGAGTDTQYF
v_gene: TRBV15

CDR3aa: CASSLPGTSGRAADTQYF
v_gene: TRBV5-4

CDR3aa: CASSPAGTGIYEQYF
v_gene: TRBV13

CDR3aa: CASSYSFEQGHEQYF
v_gene: TRBV6-5

CDR3aa: CASSPDRGEAFF
v_gene: TRBV18

CDR3aa: CASSLPGTLWGNTIYF
v_gene: TRBV7-9

CDR3aa: CSGRDSMTYEQYF
v_gene: TRBV29-1

CDR3aa: CASSLQGGGNTIYF
v_gene: TRBV7-9

CDR3aa: CASKGRAGSVLAGGPSTGELFF
v_gene: TRBV19

CDR3aa: CASRGTSGSPYEQYF
v_gene: TRBV5-1

CDR3aa: CASSSSGRDNQPQHF
v_gene: TRBV7-9

CDR3aa: CASSNRGVGEQFF
v_gene: TRBV11-3

CDR3aa: CASSPYGQGAHNEQFF
v_gene: TRBV7-9

CDR3aa: CASSELDQNTEAFF
v_gene: TRBV18

CDR3aa: CASSSGEVVSDTQYF
v_gene: TRBV27

CDR3aa: CATSDRDTQYF
v_gene: TRBV24-1